These 17 T cell receptor beta chains were sequenced from one sample in a study of CD8 T cells in Susac syndrome. A quantity of about 0.5 to 1 ug RNA underwent reverse transcription using random hexamers. TCRdb recomputed calls from the immunoSEQ multiplex PCR reads with MiXCR, one row per CDR3 protein. The sample carries about 120,000 distinct CDR3 sequences, approximately 93% recorded once. Sample: CD4+ T cells from PBMCs. The origin of the receptors is a human donor with multiple sclerosis.

J is TRBJ2-6 and V is TRBV11-2; tentative D call: TRBD2 (6 bases). Germline CDR1 and CDR2: SGHAT and FQNNGV. The CDR3 contains 15 residues. V lost 5 bases and J 4 bases, leaving 12 bases between the germline ends. The CDR3 sequence is CASSPGAVGANVLTF. The CDR3 region has the DNA TGTGCCAGCAGCCCGGGAGCGGTCGGGGCCAACGTCCTGACTTTC.

The genes are TRBV2 and TRBJ2-7; 7 positions agree with TRBD1. From germline, CDR1 is SNHLY and CDR2 FYNNEI. The CDR3 loop spans 13 amino acids. The trim removed 6 bases at V and 6 bases at J, leaving 8 bases unmatched. Here the CDR3 reads CASRDDRAGEQYF. CDR3 bases: TGTGCCAGCAGAGACGACAGGGCGGGCGAGCAGTACTTC.

CDR3 DNA: TGTGCCAGCAGCGTCGGACAGGGCGTAAAGGGCTACACCTTC. It translates to CASSVGQGVKGYTF. The V and J genes are TRBV7-8 and TRBJ1-2; 8 nucleotides match TRBD1. Trimming at V came to 5 bases and at J to 8 bases, leaving 10 bases not matched to a gene. Germline values: CDR1 SGHVS, CDR2 FQNEAQ. This CDR3 is 14 amino acids long.

V usage is TRBV3-1 and J usage is TRBJ1-6; the D gene is possibly TRBD1 (5 bases). The CDR3 is made up of 13 amino acids. Germline-derived CDR1 and CDR2 are LGHDT and YNNKEL (reference sequence). Between the trimmed V and J ends, which lost 4 bases and 10 bases, there was a span of 11 bases. Written as DNA, the CDR3 is TGTGCCAGCAGCCCCTCGGGGGACTCACCCCTCCACTTT. Protein sequence: CASSPSGDSPLHF.

V and J are TRBV10-3 and TRBJ2-2; 10 nucleotides agree with TRBD2. The length of the CDR3 is 16 residues. The germline V gene encodes CDR1 ENHRY and CDR2 SYGVKD. V lost 6 bases, J lost 3 bases, and 7 bases stayed unmatched. The CDR3: CAISGTSEPYTGELFF. The CDR3 DNA sequence: TGTGCCATCAGCGGGACTAGCGAACCTTACACCGGGGAGCTGTTTTTT.

The rearrangement links TRBV7-9 to TRBJ2-3; TRBD2 matches at 7 bases. The CDR3 runs 18 residues. Germline V lookup: CDR1 SEHNR, CDR2 FQNEAQ (reference sequence). J was trimmed by 0 bases and V by 4 bases; bases with no gene match: 13. CDR3 sequence reads: CASSSRLASASSTDTQYF. In DNA, the CDR3 is TGTGCCAGCAGCTCCAGACTAGCTTCGGCATCTAGCACAGATACGCAGTATTTT. The entire variable domain, with the rest obtained from reference TRBV7-9 and TRBJ2-3, is as follows: DTGVSQNPRHKITKRGQNVTFRCDPISEHNRLYWYRQTLGQGPEFLTYFQNEAQLEKSRLLSDRFSAERPKGSFSTLEIQRTEQGDSAMYLCASSSRLASASSTDTQYFGPGTRLTVL.

The chain joins TRBV15 to TRBJ2-7, with D unclear. CDR3 size: 13 residues. Looked up from germline, CDR1 is LNHNV and CDR2 is YYDKDF (reference sequence). V lost 5 bases and J 0 bases, leaving 8 bases between the germline ends. In DNA form, the CDR3 reads TGTGCCACCAGCTTTGTTAGCTCCTACGAGCAGTACTTC. This gives the protein CATSFVSSYEQYF. Filled out from reference TRBV15 and TRBJ2-7, the complete variable domain reads DAMVIQNPRYQVTQFGKPVTLSCSQTLNHNVMYWYQQKSSQAPKLLFHYYDKDFNNEADTPDNFQSRRPNTSFCFLDIRSPGLGDTAMYLCATSFVSSYEQYFGPGTRLTVT.

The chain has TRBV18 and TRBJ1-2; the D is unclear. Trimming took off 1 base at V and 3 bases at J, with 12 bases between the two ends. CDR1 and CDR2 from the germline V gene are KGHSH and LQKENI. This CDR3 is built from 15 residues. The CDR3 sequence is CASSPLPDYYYGYTF. The CDR3 DNA is TGTGCCAGCTCACCACTTCCAGACTACTACTATGGCTACACCTTC.

This clonotype was observed once. This chain connects TRBV25-1 to TRBJ2-2; no clear D gene. Germline CDR1 is MGHDK and CDR2 is SYGVNS. V shed 6 bases and J shed 3 bases, with 5 bases lying between them. The CDR3 is 12 amino acids. The CDR3 is CASRWDTGELFF. The CDR3 nucleotides are TGTGCCAGCAGGTGGGACACCGGGGAGCTGTTTTTT.

The chain combines TRBV27 with TRBJ2-7; TRBD1 or TRBD2 may be the D gene (6 bases each). Germline CDR1 is MNHEY and CDR2 is SMNVEV (reference sequence). The CDR3 has 13 amino acids. Trimming removed 6 bases from V and 5 bases from J, with 14 bases in between. The CDR3, as DNA: TGTGCCAGCAGCCGCACAGGGACTGACGAGCAGTACTTC. Its translation: CASSRTGTDEQYF.

This chain connects TRBV20-1 to TRBJ2-3, with 9 positions matching TRBD2. The junction had 2 bases not matched to a gene; V was cut back by 3 bases and J by 1 base. Germline V gene data show CDR1 as DFQATT and CDR2 as SNEGSKA (reference sequence). This CDR3 has 14 residues. The CDR3 loop reads CSASLAGGTDTQYF. CDR3 DNA sequence: TGCAGTGCTAGTTTAGCGGGGGGCACAGATACGCAGTATTTT.

There are a few counts of this clonotype. J is TRBJ1-2 and V is TRBV7-2; the D is unclear. V gave up 1 base and J gave up 8 bases, with 8 bases separating them. CDR1 is SGHTA, CDR2 FQGNSA, per germline. The length of the CDR3 is 12 residues. The CDR3 loop reads CASSLGFAGYTF. For the CDR3, the DNA is TGTGCCAGCAGCTTAGGCTTCGCCGGCTACACCTTC. Together with reference TRBV7-2 and TRBJ1-2, the CDR3 gives the full variable domain: GAGVSQSPSNKVTEKGKDVELRCDPISGHTALYWYRQSLGQGLEFLIYFQGNSAPDKSGLPSDRFSAERTGGSVSTLTIQRTQQEDSAVYLCASSLGFAGYTFGSGTRLTVV.

In nucleotides, the CDR3 is TGTGCCAGCAGTGGGACAGCCTACGAGCAGTACTTC. It yields the protein CASSGTAYEQYF. The rearrangement joins TRBV2 to TRBJ2-7, with D perhaps matching TRBD1 (6 bases). The germline CDR1 and CDR2 sequences are SNHLY and FYNNEI. Between the trimmed V and J ends, which lost 4 bases and 2 bases, there was a span of 6 bases. CDR3 length: 12 residues.

The chain uses TRBV7-2 and TRBJ1-3, with D tentatively TRBD1 (5 bases). Deletions cut 5 bases from V and 0 bases from J, with 17 bases between. The CDR3 loop spans 17 amino acids. Germline V gene sequence: CDR1 SGHTA, CDR2 FQGNSA. DNA for the CDR3: TGTGCCAGCAGCGCGTACAGCGGGGCTCTCTCTGGAAACACCATATATTTT. This sequence encodes CASSAYSGALSGNTIYF.

In the case of this clonotype: One junction end disagrees with the germline gene, perhaps due to a read error. V is TRBV23-1 and J is TRBJ1-5, with 9 bases lining up with TRBD1. TRBV23-1 is assigned to the ORF class and has an uncertain function. CDR3 size: 18 residues. The CDR3 is CASSQDNGTGSGKQPQHF. The CDR3 nucleotides read TGCGCCAGCAGTCAGGATAATGGGACAGGGAGCGGCAAGCAGCCCCAGCATTTT.

The CDR3 DNA reads TGCAGCGTTGTAAGGGGGGGTTACGAGCAGTACTTC. Encoded protein: CSVVRGGYEQYF. This sequence joins TRBV29-1 and TRBJ2-7; maybe TRBD2 (7 bases). Trimming cost V 4 bases and J 4 bases, with 11 bases left between them. The germline CDR1 and CDR2 sequences are SQVTM and ANQGSEA. The CDR3 has 12 amino acids.

This clonotype was counted between two and nine times. The chain couples TRBV20-1 to TRBJ1-3; 9 nucleotides line up with TRBD1. Germline trimming cut 7 bases from V and 3 bases from J; bases unmatched to any gene: 4. Germline CDR1 reads DFQATT; CDR2 reads SNEGSKA (reference sequence). CDR3 size: 13 residues. The CDR3 DNA follows: TGCAGTGGGGCGGGACAGGGTGGAAACACCATATATTTT. Translated, it gives CSGAGQGGNTIYF.